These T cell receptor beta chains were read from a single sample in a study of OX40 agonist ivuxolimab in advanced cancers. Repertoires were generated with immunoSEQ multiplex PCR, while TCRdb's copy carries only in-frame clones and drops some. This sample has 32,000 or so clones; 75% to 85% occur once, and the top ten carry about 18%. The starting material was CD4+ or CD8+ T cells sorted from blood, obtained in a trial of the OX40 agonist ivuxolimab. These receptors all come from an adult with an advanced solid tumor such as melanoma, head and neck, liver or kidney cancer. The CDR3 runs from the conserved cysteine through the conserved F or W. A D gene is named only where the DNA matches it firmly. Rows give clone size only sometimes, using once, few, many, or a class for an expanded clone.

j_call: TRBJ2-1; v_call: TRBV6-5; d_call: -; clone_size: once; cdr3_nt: TGTGCCAGCAGTTACTCAGGGACCGTCGAACAAAATGAGCAGTTCTTC; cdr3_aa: CASSYSGTVEQNEQFF
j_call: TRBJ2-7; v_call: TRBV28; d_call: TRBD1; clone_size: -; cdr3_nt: TGTGCCAGCAGTTACCCATTATCCTCGGTACAGGGGACCTACGAGCAGTACTTC; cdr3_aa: CASSYPLSSVQGTYEQYF
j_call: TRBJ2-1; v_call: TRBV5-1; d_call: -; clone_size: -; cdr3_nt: TGCGCCAGCAGCTTGGACACAGGGTCCAATGAGCAGTTCTTC; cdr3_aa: CASSLDTGSNEQFF
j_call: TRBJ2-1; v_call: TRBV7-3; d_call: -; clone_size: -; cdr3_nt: TGTGCCAGCAGCTTAAGAGGGGCGGTCTCAGGCCATGAGCAGTTCTTC; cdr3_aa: CASSLRGAVSGHEQFF
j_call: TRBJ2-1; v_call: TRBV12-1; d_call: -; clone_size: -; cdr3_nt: TGTGCCAGCAGCCCTTGGGCGGGGGTGGAGCAGTTCTTC; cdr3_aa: CASSPWAGVEQFF
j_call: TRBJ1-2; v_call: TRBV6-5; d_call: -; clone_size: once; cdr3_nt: TGTGCCAGCAGTCCAGGCATCTCCGGCTACACCTTC; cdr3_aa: CASSPGISGYTF
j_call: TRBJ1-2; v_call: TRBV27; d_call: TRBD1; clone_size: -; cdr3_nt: TGTGCCAGCAAACACCGGACAGGGGATTTTTTCGGCTACACCTTC; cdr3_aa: CASKHRTGDFFGYTF
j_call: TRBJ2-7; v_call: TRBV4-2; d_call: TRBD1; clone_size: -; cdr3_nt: TGTGCCAGCAGCCAGGGACAGGGGGTCGGTCAAAGCTCCTACGAGCAGTACTTC; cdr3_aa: CASSQGQGVGQSSYEQYF
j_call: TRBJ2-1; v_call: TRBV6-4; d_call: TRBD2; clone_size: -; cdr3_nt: TGTGCCAGCAGTGACACCCCCCTAGCGGGAGTTCAGTTCTTC; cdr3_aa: CASSDTPLAGVQFF
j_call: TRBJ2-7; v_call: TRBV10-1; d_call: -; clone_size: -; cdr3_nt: TGCGCCAGCAGCCCGGGACTCAGAACTAGCGAGCAGTACTTC; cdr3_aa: CASSPGLRTSEQYF
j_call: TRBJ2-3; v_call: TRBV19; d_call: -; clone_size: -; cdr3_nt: TGTGCCAGTAGTATAAGCTCCCTGGATACGCAGTATTTT; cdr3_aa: CASSISSLDTQYF
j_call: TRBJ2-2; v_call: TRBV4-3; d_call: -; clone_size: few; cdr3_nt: TGCGCCAGCAGCCACGACTATCAGGCACGGGAGCTGTTTTTT; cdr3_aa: CASSHDYQARELFF
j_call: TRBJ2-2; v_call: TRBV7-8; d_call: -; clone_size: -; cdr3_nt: TGTGCCAGCAGGCCCCGGGGAGTGGACACCGGGGAGCTGTTTTTT; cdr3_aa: CASRPRGVDTGELFF
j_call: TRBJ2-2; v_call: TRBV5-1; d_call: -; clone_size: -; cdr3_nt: TGCGCCAGCAGCTTCGGCCGCTCGATTCCCGCCGGGGAGCTGTTTTTT; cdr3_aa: CASSFGRSIPAGELFF
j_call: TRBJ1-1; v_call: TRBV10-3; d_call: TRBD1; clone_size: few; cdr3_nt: TGTGCCACCACAGGGGAGAACACTGAAGCTTTCTTT; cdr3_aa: CATTGENTEAFF
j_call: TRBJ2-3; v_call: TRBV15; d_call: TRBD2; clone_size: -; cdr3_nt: TGTGCCACCAGCGGGACTAGCGAGACCACAGATACGCAGTATTTT; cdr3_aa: CATSGTSETTDTQYF
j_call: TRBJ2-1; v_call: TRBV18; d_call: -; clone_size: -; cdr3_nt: TGTGCCAGCTCACCGATGTCAGGTCAATACAATGAGCAGTTCTTC; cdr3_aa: CASSPMSGQYNEQFF
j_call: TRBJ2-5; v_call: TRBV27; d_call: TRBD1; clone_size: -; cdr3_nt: TGTGCCAGCAGTCCCTGGACAGGGCAAGAGACCCAGTACTTC; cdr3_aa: CASSPWTGQETQYF
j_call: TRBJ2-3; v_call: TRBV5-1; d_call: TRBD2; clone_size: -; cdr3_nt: TGCGCCAGCAGCCAAAGGGCGGGAGTGGGAGATACGCAGTATTTT; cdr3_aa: CASSQRAGVGDTQYF
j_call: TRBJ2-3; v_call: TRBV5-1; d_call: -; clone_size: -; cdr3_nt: TGCGCCAGCAGCTCGGAGGGTCACAAAAGCACAGATACGCAGTATTTT; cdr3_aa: CASSSEGHKSTDTQYF
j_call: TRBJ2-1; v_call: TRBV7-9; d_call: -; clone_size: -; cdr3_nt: TGTGCCAGCAGCTTGCCAGGGCTGCAATTAAATGAGCAGTTCTTC; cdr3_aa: CASSLPGLQLNEQFF
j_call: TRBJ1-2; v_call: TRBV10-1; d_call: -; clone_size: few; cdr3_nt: TGCGCCAGCAGTGCACAACAGAACTATGGCTACACCTTC; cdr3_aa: CASSAQQNYGYTF
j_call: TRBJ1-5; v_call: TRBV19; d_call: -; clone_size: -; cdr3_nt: TGTGCCAGTAGTTCGGCAGGACAGTCGAGAAATCAGCCCCAGCATTTT; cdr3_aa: CASSSAGQSRNQPQHF
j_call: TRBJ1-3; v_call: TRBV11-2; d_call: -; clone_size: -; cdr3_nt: TGTGCCAGCAGCTCCCGGGACCTGGGGGACACCATATATTTT; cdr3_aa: CASSSRDLGDTIYF
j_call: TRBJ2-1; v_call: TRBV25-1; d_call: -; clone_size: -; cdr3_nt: TGTGCCAGCAGTGATCTATCCTGGAGCTCCTACAATGAGCAGTTCTTC; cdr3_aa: CASSDLSWSSYNEQFF
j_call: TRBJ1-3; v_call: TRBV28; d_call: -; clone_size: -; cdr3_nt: TGTGCCAGCAGTTTGAGGCGGGGGCAGAAGGCCGGAAACACCATATATTTT; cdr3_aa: CASSLRRGQKAGNTIYF
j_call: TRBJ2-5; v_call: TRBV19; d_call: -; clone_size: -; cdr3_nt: TGTGCCAGCGGGGGGCATGAGACCCAGTACTTC; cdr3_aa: CASGGHETQYF
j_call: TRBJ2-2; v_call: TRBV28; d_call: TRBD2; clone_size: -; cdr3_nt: TGTGCCAGCAGTTCTAGCGGGGTTGACACCGGGGAGCTGTTTTTT; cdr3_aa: CASSSSGVDTGELFF
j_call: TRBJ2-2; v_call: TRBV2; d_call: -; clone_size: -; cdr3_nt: TGTGCCACCACGGACACGAGATTGACCGGGGAGCTGTTTTTT; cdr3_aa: CATTDTRLTGELFF
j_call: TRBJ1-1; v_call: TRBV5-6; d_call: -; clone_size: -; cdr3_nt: TGTGCCAGCAGCTTGCCCCTCGGCACTGAAGCTTTCTTT; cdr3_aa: CASSLPLGTEAFF
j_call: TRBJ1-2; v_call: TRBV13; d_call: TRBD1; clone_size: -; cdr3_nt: TGTGCCAGCAGCCGGGGACAGGGCTATGGCTACACCTTC; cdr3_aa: CASSRGQGYGYTF
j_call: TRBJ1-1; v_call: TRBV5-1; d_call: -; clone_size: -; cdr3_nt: TGCGCCAGCAGCTTGGGAGCGCAGCTCACTGAAGCTTTCTTT; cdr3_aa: CASSLGAQLTEAFF
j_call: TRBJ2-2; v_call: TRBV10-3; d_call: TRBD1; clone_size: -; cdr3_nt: TGTGCCATCCAGGACAGGGTTTGGAGTACCGGGGAGCTGTTTTTT; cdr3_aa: CAIQDRVWSTGELFF
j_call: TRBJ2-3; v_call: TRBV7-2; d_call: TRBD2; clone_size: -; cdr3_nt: TGTGCCAGCAGCTCTCTAGCGGGGACAGATACGCAGTATTTT; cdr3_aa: CASSSLAGTDTQYF
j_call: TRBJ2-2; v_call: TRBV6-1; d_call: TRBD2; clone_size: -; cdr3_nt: TGTGCCACCGGGGGGGCCGCGTCCGGGGAGCTGTTTTTT; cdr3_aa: CATGGAASGELFF
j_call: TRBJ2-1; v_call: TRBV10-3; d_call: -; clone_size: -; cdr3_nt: TGTGCCATACTAGCGGAGGGGGCTTACAATGAGCAGTTCTTC; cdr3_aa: CAILAEGAYNEQFF
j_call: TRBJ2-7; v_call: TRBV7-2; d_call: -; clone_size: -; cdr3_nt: TGTGCCAGCAGCTTAGAGTGGAGTTCCTACGAGCAGTACTTC; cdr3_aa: CASSLEWSSYEQYF
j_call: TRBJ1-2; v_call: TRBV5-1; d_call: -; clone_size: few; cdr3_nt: TGCGCCAGCAGCTTGATCCAGGGGCCGTTAGGAGGCTACACCTTC; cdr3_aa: CASSLIQGPLGGYTF
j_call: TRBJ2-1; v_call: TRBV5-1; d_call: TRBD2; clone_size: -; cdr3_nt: TGCGCCAGCAGCTTGGCGGGTCTAGCGGGGACTAGTGAGCAGTTCTTC; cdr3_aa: CASSLAGLAGTSEQFF
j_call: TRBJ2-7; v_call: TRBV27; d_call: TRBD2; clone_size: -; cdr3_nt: TGTGCCAGCAGTTTATTGGCTAGCGGGCAGGCCTACGAGCAGTACTTC; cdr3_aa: CASSLLASGQAYEQYF